The sequence of this T cell receptor (beta chain) was determined in a study of breast tumors, draining lymph nodes, adjacent tissues. Germline V gene sequence: CDR1 PRHDT, CDR2 FYEKMQ (reference sequence). V shed 3 bases, J shed 4 bases, and the junction held 5 bases outside the gene matches. CDR3 size: 14 residues. TCRdb re-derived calls from the multiplex PCR reads in MiXCR, one entry per CDR3 protein. Of roughly 11,000 distinct CDR3 sequences in the sample, about 48% were seen once. The origin of this receptor is a female donor with breast cancer. Some clones in this sample may be carry-over from other donors' samples. The sample was breast tumor tissue. The gene calls are TRBV13 and TRBJ2-7, with 8 bases that match TRBD1. CDR3 sequence reads: CASSLYRGVYEQYF. The CDR3 bases are TGTGCCAGCAGCTTGTACAGGGGGGTTTACGAGCAGTACTTC.